Below, 7 T cell receptor beta chains from the same sample are listed, as sequenced in a study of T cell changes during pregnancy in multiple sclerosis. Clones were read by immunoSEQ multiplex PCR, and TCRdb kept only the in-frame ones, dropping some. This table holds tens of thousands of clones, approximately 92% found once. The sequenced sample was peripheral blood, obtained in the second trimester of pregnancy. These receptor sequences come from a female donor in good health, enrolled as a control in a pregnancy study.

The chain couples TRBV10-3 to TRBJ2-7; TRBD1 matches 8 bases. The ends lost 10 bases at V and 6 bases at J; junction bases unmatched: 20. The V gene's germline CDR1 is ENHRY and CDR2 SYGVKD. The CDR3 loop spans 16 amino acids. As DNA, the CDR3 is TGTGCCACCAGGGGGCACAGTGCAGGGGGGTTGAGCGAGCAGTACTTC. Its translation is CATRGHSAGGLSEQYF.

This chain joins TRBV27 and TRBJ2-7; 7 bases are a match to TRBD2. CDR3 length: 17 amino acids. The V gene's germline CDR1 is MNHEY and CDR2 SMNVEV (reference sequence). V lost 2 bases and J lost 1; bases outside the gene matches: 11. CDR3 region: CASSLAQRGDHSYEQYF. The DNA of the CDR3 is TGTGCCAGCAGTTTAGCCCAGCGGGGAGACCATTCCTACGAGCAGTACTTC.

DNA of the CDR3: TGTGCCAGCAGTCTACGGAGGGCCAAAAACATTCAGTACTTC. Translation: CASSLRRAKNIQYF. The chain has TRBV28 and TRBJ2-4, with D perhaps matching TRBD2 (5 bases). The CDR3 has 14 residues. Germline V gene lookup returns CDR1 MDHEN and CDR2 SYDVKM. V lost 5 bases to trimming and J lost 1 base, with 9 bases between them.

The CDR3 DNA reads as TGTGCCAGCAGCCCCAGACATCCCTACGAGCAGTACTTC. It yields the protein CASSPRHPYEQYF. The chain links TRBV11-1 to TRBJ2-7; D remains ambiguous. The CDR3 is 13 amino acids. Deletions cut 5 bases from V and 2 bases from J, with 10 bases between. The germline CDR1 and CDR2 sequences are SGHAT and FQDESV (reference sequence). Based on the CDR3 plus reference TRBV11-1 and TRBJ2-7, the full variable domain is EAEVAQSPRYKITEKSQAVAFWCDPISGHATLYWYRQILGQGPELLVQFQDESVVDDSQLPKDRFSAERLKGVDSTLKIQPAELGDSAMYLCASSPRHPYEQYFGPGTRLTVT.

V is TRBV6-5 and J is TRBJ1-2; D gene unclear. Trimming pared 5 bases from V and 2 bases from J, leaving 15 bases between. The CDR3 contains 15 residues. Germline CDR1 reads MNHEY; CDR2 reads SVGAGI. The CDR3 is CASSGWGVVNYGYTF. DNA for the CDR3: TGTGCCAGCAGTGGGTGGGGAGTTGTCAACTATGGCTACACCTTC.

The V and J genes are TRBV28 and TRBJ1-5; no clear D gene. The CDR3 is made up of 14 amino acids. The V gene's germline CDR1 is MDHEN and CDR2 SYDVKM. The V gene lost 6 bases and the J gene lost 7 bases, with 16 bases spanning the gap. Here the CDR3 DNA reads TGTGCCAGCAGCAACGGTGGGGAGAGCCAGCCCCAGCATTTT. The encoded protein is CASSNGGESQPQHF.

The CDR3: CASSRGLAETQYF. DNA of the CDR3: TGTGCCAGTAGTCGCGGACTAGCGGAGACCCAGTACTTC. V is TRBV19 and J is TRBJ2-5; TRBD2 matches at 9 bases. Germline V gene sequence: CDR1 LNHDA, CDR2 SQIVND (reference sequence). V trimming: 5 bases; J trimming: 5 bases; junction bases outside the gene matches: 3. The CDR3 contains 13 residues.